One T cell receptor (beta chain) is described in this entry. The data stem from a study of blood T cell repertoires in COVID-19. Across the whole study: Acute and convalescent COVID-19 samples came from the United States, Italy and Spain.

This CDR3 region has 14 residues. Trimming shortened V by 0 bases and J by 7 bases, and 10 bases separated the two germline ends. Germline V gene lookup returns CDR1 MGHRA and CDR2 YSYEKL. Original data processing: Amplification from reference gene primers served as the basis for estimated nucleated cell counts. Sequenced by immunoSEQ multiplex PCR; TCRdb stores in-frame clones only, minus some. For V, J and clone size, that table is used; D and trimming come from the DNA. In the table there are some 73,000 clones, roughly four fifths of which are singletons. This clonotype originated in a human donor in a cohort sampled during active COVID-19. This sequence joins TRBV4-1 and TRBJ2-1; tentative D call: TRBD2 (5 bases). Sequenced sample: peripheral blood. Written as DNA, the CDR3 is TGCGCCAGCAGCCAAGAACAACGGGGAAATGAGCAGTTCTTC. It yields the protein CASSQEQRGNEQFF.